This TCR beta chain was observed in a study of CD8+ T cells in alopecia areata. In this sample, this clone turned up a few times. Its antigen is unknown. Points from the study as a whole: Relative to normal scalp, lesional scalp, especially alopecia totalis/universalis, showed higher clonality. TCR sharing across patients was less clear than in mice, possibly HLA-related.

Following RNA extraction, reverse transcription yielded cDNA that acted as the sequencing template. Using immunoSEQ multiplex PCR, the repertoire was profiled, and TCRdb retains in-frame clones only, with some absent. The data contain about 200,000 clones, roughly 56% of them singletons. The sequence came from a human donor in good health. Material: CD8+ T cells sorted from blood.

CDR3: CASSLGWSEEYEQYF. The CDR3 DNA reads TGTGCCAGCAGCTTAGGATGGAGTGAAGAATACGAGCAGTACTTC. J is TRBJ2-7 and V is TRBV11-2; unclear D gene. The germline V gene has CDR1 SGHAT and CDR2 FQNNGV. V was cut by 1 base and J by 4 bases, with 14 bases left in between. The CDR3 totals 15 residues.